The present TCR beta chain was sequenced within a study of identical twins. This clonotype was detected a few times. A single record per CDR3 protein comes from TCRdb applying MiXCR to the 5' RACE reads. The table includes 1.5 million to 2 million distinct CDR3 sequences, about 32% detected once. The V and J ends lost 3 bases and 5 bases, in that order; junction bases with no gene match: 7. The CDR3 is 14 residues long. Per the germline V gene, CDR1 is DFQATT and CDR2 is SNEGSKA (reference sequence). The origin of this receptor is a newborn girl in good health. This chain connects TRBV20-1 to TRBJ2-3, with 8 bases identical to TRBD2. Sequenced input: cord blood. The CDR3 reads CSASPSGSIDTQYF. The CDR3 nucleotides read TGCAGTGCTAGTCCTAGCGGGTCGATAGATACGCAGTATTTT.